A single sample is the source of the 22 T cell receptor beta chains below, sequenced in a study of blood T cell repertoires in COVID-19. Profiled with immunoSEQ multiplex PCR; TCRdb holds only in-frame clones, not every one. The sample yields about 110,000 clones, around 80% seen once. Specimen: peripheral blood. These receptors originate from a human donor in a cohort sampled during active or convalescent COVID-19.

This clone occurred a few times. The chain is built from TRBV18 and TRBJ2-7; 15 positions match TRBD2. Unmatched junction bases numbered 6, after V lost 5 bases and J lost 4 bases. Germline loops: CDR1 KGHSH, CDR2 LQKENI. CDR3 length: 16 amino acids. CDR3 protein: CASSRSGTSGGYEQYF. DNA for the CDR3: TGTGCCAGCTCAAGGTCCGGGACTAGCGGGGGGTACGAGCAGTACTTC.

This clone is judged medium-sized. This chain joins TRBV27 and TRBJ2-7; 8 nucleotides line up with TRBD2. CDR1 and CDR2 (germline): MNHEY, SMNVEV (reference sequence). This CDR3 is 13 amino acids long. V shed 8 bases, J shed 4 bases, and the junction held 7 bases outside the gene matches. The CDR3 DNA is TGTGCCAGCGCCTGGACTAGCCAATACGAGCAGTACTTC. Its translation is CASAWTSQYEQYF.

This chain connects TRBV7-7 to TRBJ2-7; possible D gene TRBD1, 5 bases. The CDR3 length is 17 residues. Germline loops: CDR1 SSHAT, CDR2 FNYEAQ (reference sequence). Trimming pared 1 base from V and 0 bases from J, leaving 16 bases between. The CDR3 protein is CASSLGPGRESSYEQYF. For the CDR3, the DNA is TGTGCCAGCAGCTTAGGGCCAGGCAGGGAAAGCTCCTACGAGCAGTACTTC.

The chain links TRBV6-5 to TRBJ1-6, with 7 nucleotides matching TRBD1. Germline CDR1 MNHEY, CDR2 SVGAGI. J was trimmed by 6 bases and V by 6 bases; bases with no gene match: 8. This CDR3 is 15 amino acids long. CDR3 amino acids: CASSPIRDSNSPLHF. DNA for the CDR3: TGTGCCAGCAGCCCAATCCGGGACAGTAATTCACCCCTCCACTTT.

The chain carries TRBV7-6 and TRBJ2-7; tentative D call: TRBD1 (7 bases). Germline lookup yields CDR1 SGHVS and CDR2 FNYEAQ. Trimming cost V 5 bases and J 6 bases, with 20 bases left between them. This CDR3 has 15 amino acids. The CDR3, as DNA: TGTGCCAGCAGCCTAAGGGGCAGGGGGGAAGGCGAGCAGTACTTC. Its translation: CASSLRGRGEGEQYF.

The chain recombines TRBV4-1 with TRBJ2-2, with 12 bases identical to TRBD2. CDR3 length: 15 amino acids. Germline values: CDR1 MGHRA, CDR2 YSYEKL. The trim removed 4 bases at V and 5 bases at J, leaving 2 bases unmatched. The CDR3 DNA follows: TGCGCCAGCAGCCGGACTAGCGGGGAAACCGGGGAGCTGTTTTTT. Translated, it gives CASSRTSGETGELFF.

V usage is TRBV5-3 and J usage is TRBJ1-1, with 7 bases matching TRBD1. TRBV5-3 has ORF status, its function being uncertain. V was pared by 5 bases and J by 1 base, with 8 bases of the junction left unmatched. This CDR3 is built from 15 residues. The CDR3 protein is CARRQGQTPNTEAFF. As DNA, the CDR3 is TGTGCCAGAAGGCAGGGACAGACACCGAACACTGAAGCTTTCTTT.

The V gene is TRBV19, the J gene TRBJ1-2; unclear D gene. The germline V gene has CDR1 LNHDA and CDR2 SQIVND (reference sequence). The CDR3 runs to 14 residues. The V gene lost 4 bases and the J gene lost 1 base, with 10 bases spanning the gap. The CDR3: CASSTSTVNYGYTF. CDR3 nucleotide sequence: TGTGCCAGTAGTACCTCAACAGTTAACTATGGCTACACCTTC. The full variable domain, rest sourced from reference TRBV19 and TRBJ1-2, is DGGITQSPKYLFRKEGQNVTLSCEQNLNHDAMYWYRQDPGQGLRLIYYSQIVNDFQKGDIAEGYSVSREKKESFPLTVTSAQKNPTAFYLCASSTSTVNYGYTFGSGTRLTVV.

The DNA of the CDR3 is TGTGCCAGCAGCTTAGGCACAACTGAAGCTTTCTTT. Amino acid sequence: CASSLGTTEAFF. This chain connects TRBV11-2 to TRBJ1-1; D call uncertain. The length of the CDR3 is 12 residues. The V and J ends lost 1 base and 5 bases respectively, with 5 bases between them. Germline loops: CDR1 SGHAT, CDR2 FQNNGV.

The V gene is TRBV27, the J gene TRBJ2-1, with D perhaps matching TRBD2 (5 bases). Germline values: CDR1 MNHEY, CDR2 SMNVEV (reference sequence). The CDR3 totals 15 residues. Between the trimmed V and J ends, which lost 5 bases and 5 bases, there was a span of 16 bases. The CDR3 is CASSRLFSTHNEQFF. The CDR3 coding sequence is TGTGCCAGCAGTCGACTATTCTCGACACACAATGAGCAGTTCTTC.

The genes are TRBV5-8 and TRBJ2-7, with D possibly matching TRBD1 (11 bases). The V gene lost 4 bases and the J gene lost 2 bases, with 25 bases spanning the gap. Looked up from germline, CDR1 is SGHTS and CDR2 is YDEGEE. This CDR3 has 18 amino acids. CDR3 sequence reads: CASSLDRGPAGGPYEQYF. The CDR3 DNA sequence: TGTGCCAGCAGCCTGGACAGGGGGCCAGCGGGAGGGCCCTACGAGCAGTACTTC.

The J gene is TRBJ2-3, the V gene TRBV9, with a possible D match to TRBD1 (5 bases). The CDR3 consists of 17 residues. Trimming stripped 0 bases from V and 0 bases from J, with 14 bases between. The V gene's germline CDR1 is SGDLS and CDR2 YYNGEE. Here the CDR3 reads CASSVVGGRASTDTQYF. The DNA for the CDR3 is TGTGCCAGCAGCGTAGTCGGCGGCAGGGCTAGCACAGATACGCAGTATTTT.

J is TRBJ1-2 and V is TRBV11-2; 11 bases map to TRBD1. V lost 0 bases, J lost 10 bases, and 7 bases stayed unmatched. The CDR3 runs 15 residues. Germline V gene lookup returns CDR1 SGHAT and CDR2 FQNNGV. DNA for the CDR3: TGTGCCAGCAGCTTAGATCGGCGGACAGGGGGCGACTACACCTTC. This sequence encodes CASSLDRRTGGDYTF. Based on the CDR3 plus reference TRBV11-2 and TRBJ1-2, the full variable domain is EAGVAQSPRYKIIEKRQSVAFWCNPISGHATLYWYQQILGQGPKLLIQFQNNGVVDDSQLPKDRFSAERLKGVDSTLKIQPAKLEDSAVYLCASSLDRRTGGDYTFGSGTRLTVV.

This chain uses TRBV27 with TRBJ1-1; no firm D call. Looked up from germline, CDR1 is MNHEY and CDR2 is SMNVEV (reference sequence). V was pared by 2 bases and J by 6 bases, with 10 bases between. CDR3 size: 13 residues. The CDR3 DNA reads as TGTGCCAGCAGTTTAGGGCAGACGGCTGAAGCTTTCTTT. Protein sequence: CASSLGQTAEAFF.

CDR3 DNA: TGTGCCAGTAGTAACGATCGGCAGGGGTGGAGTTTTGAAAAACTGTTTTTT. Its translation: CASSNDRQGWSFEKLFF. This chain joins TRBV19 and TRBJ1-4; TRBD1 is a possible D gene (6 bases). The V end lost 4 bases, the J end lost 7 bases, and 22 bases lay between the germline ends. CDR3 length: 17 amino acids. The germline CDR1 and CDR2 sequences are LNHDA and SQIVND (reference sequence).

The CDR3 DNA sequence: TGTGCCAGCAGCTCTGTAGCGGGGGGGAAGGATACGCAGTATTTT. Translation: CASSSVAGGKDTQYF. The chain combines TRBV7-9 with TRBJ2-3; TRBD2 matches at 11 bases. The junction had 6 bases not matched to a gene; V was cut back by 4 bases and J by 6 bases. There are 15 residues in the CDR3. The germline gives CDR1 SEHNR, CDR2 FQNEAQ (reference sequence).

The V gene is TRBV27, the J gene TRBJ2-7; 11 positions match TRBD1. The CDR3 has 14 amino acids. Germline-derived CDR1 and CDR2 are MNHEY and SMNVEV (reference sequence). The trim removed 6 bases at V and 5 bases at J, leaving 6 bases unmatched. The CDR3 loop reads CASRLLGQGDEQYF. CDR3 sequence (DNA): TGTGCCAGCAGATTGTTGGGACAGGGGGACGAGCAGTACTTC.

This clone was recorded only once. The gene calls are TRBV4-1 and TRBJ1-6, with 10 bases aligning to TRBD1. This CDR3 has 20 residues. The germline V gene encodes CDR1 MGHRA and CDR2 YSYEKL. The junction had 20 bases not matched to a gene; V was cut back by 3 bases and J by 9 bases. CDR3 in DNA: TGCGCCAGCAGCCATGCAGGAGCCGGTCAACCGGGACAGGGGCGTTCACCCCTCCACTTT. It codes for CASSHAGAGQPGQGRSPLHF.

The chain joins TRBV9 to TRBJ1-3, with 8 bases that match TRBD1. Looked up from germline, CDR1 is SGDLS and CDR2 is YYNGEE. The CDR3 has 15 residues. V dropped 4 bases and J dropped 8; count of bases not matched to a gene: 11. The chain's CDR3 is CASSTGQGLGYTIYF. The CDR3 DNA is TGTGCCAGCAGCACTGGACAGGGATTAGGATACACCATATATTTT.

This clone has only one observation. Here the CDR3 DNA reads TGTGCCAGCAGCTTGGTTGTCCGGGGGAATGATGAAAAACTGTTTTTT. As protein: CASSLVVRGNDEKLFF. The J gene is TRBJ1-4, the V gene TRBV5-5, with TRBD1 as a possible D gene (5 bases). The CDR3 runs 16 residues. Trimming pared 0 bases from V and 6 bases from J, leaving 15 bases between. Looked up from germline, CDR1 is SGHKS and CDR2 is YYEKEE (reference sequence).

The rearrangement links TRBV5-1 to TRBJ1-5; D may be TRBD1 (6 bases). CDR1 SGHRS and CDR2 YFSETQ come from the germline V gene. This CDR3 region has 16 residues. The V end was cut by 4 bases, the J end by 7 bases, with 21 bases between. CDR3 in amino acids: CASSRGVQGSGQPQHF. CDR3 sequence (DNA): TGCGCCAGCAGCCGTGGTGTACAGGGATCTGGACAGCCCCAGCATTTT.

The rearrangement links TRBV29-1 to TRBJ1-5; D is unresolved. Germline assignment: CDR1 SQVTM and CDR2 ANQGSEA. The CDR3 contains 16 residues. V was shortened by 6 bases and J by 1 base, with 19 bases between the two germline ends. The CDR3 DNA sequence: TGCAGCGTGGCGGCGGGAGGAGGGAGAAGCAATCAGCCCCAGCATTTT. It codes for CSVAAGGGRSNQPQHF.